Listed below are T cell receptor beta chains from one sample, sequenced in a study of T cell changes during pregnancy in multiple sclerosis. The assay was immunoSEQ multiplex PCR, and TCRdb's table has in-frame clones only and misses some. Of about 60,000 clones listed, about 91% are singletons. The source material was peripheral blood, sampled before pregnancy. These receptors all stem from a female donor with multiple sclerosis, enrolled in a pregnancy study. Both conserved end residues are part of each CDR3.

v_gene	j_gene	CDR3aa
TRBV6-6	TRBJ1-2	CASSRDVDSPGGYTF
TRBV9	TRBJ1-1	CASSVGGGAAFF
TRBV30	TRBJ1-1	CAWSPGQGWSEAFF
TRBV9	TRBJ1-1	CASSARGWGTEAFF
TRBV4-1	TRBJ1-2	CASSQEGGYTF
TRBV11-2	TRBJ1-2	CASSLTGGGHPFF
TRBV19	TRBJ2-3	CASNGLADSDTQYF
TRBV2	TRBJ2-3	CASSGGSGGVTSTDTQYF
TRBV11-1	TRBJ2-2	CASISPTQGGTGELFF
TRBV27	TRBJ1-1	CASSTGTGGARTEAFF
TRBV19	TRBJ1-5	CATGTTPYQPQHF
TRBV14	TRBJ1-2	CASSQRTGGDGYTF
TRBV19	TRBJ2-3	CASKLRASGTDTQYF
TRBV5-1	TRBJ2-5	CASSLEQQETQYF
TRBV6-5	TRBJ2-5	CASSQLTGGETQYF
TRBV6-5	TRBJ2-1	CASSRLAGHINEQFF
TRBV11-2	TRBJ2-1	CASSRPSGGADEQFF
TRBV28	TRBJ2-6	CASSVPGQGISGANVLTF
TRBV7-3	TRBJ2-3	CASSSSGGLRDTQYF
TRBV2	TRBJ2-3	CASSPYSGVTDTQYF
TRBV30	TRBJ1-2	CAWTLTPGQGFYGYTF
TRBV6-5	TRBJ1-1	CASSTTNTEAFF
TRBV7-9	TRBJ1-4	CASSQRAGGGGEKLFF
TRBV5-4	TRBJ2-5	CASSRGGEETQYF
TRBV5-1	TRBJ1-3	CASSTDSLSSGNTIYF
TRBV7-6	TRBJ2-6	CASSSGVTHSGANVLTF
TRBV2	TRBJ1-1	CARLPGGIGTEAFF
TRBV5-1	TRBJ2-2	CASRGQGAAGELFF
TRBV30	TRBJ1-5	CAWSGAGRYSNQPQHF
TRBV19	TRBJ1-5	CASSTRTGGQPQHF
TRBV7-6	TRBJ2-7	CASSSSRGLYEQYF
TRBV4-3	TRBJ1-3	CASSQGTGIGGNTIYF
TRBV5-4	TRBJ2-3	CASSKLAGGTDTQYF
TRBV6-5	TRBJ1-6	CASSYSIQTNSPLHF
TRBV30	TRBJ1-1	CAWSAKSMNTEAFF
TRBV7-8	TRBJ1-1	CASSPRFRGQRNTEAFF
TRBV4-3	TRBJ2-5	CASSQDLRTRIETQYF
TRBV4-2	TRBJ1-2	CASSQRDRGNYGYTF
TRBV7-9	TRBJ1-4	CASSLSQIEKLFF
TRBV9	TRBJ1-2	CASSVGDRGYGYTF
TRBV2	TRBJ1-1	CASSRTGNTEAFF
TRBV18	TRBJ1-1	CASSPRWKGARDTEAFF
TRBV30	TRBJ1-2	CAWSPQDRASYGYTF
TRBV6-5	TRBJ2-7	CASSYSSAGMYEQYF
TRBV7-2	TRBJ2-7	CASSSLYEQYF
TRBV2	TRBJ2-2	CASPGGDGELFF
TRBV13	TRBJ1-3	CASSFTRAGGNTIYF
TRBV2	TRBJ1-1	CASSKEEGSTEAFF
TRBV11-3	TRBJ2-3	CASSLASGGTDTQYF
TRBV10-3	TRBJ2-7	CAISKTLKRASGEPTTYEQYF
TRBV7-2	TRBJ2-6	CASSLGPGAGANVLTF
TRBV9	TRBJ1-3	CASSPRSAGRHTDTIYF
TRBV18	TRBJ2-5	CASSPLRGGETQYF
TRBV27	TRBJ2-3	CASSLMSSTDTQYF